The source of this T cell receptor beta chain is a study of T cells after yellow fever vaccination. Overall study context: Fractions with few cells were prepared using SMART-Seq v4 Ultra Low Input. The study's findings and limits: Booster sampling recovered most clones from primary vaccination (under 97% CD4, around 90% CD8). Contamination by abundant bulk-population clonotypes could be present in FACS-sorted repertoires.

Trimming stripped 2 bases from V and 0 bases from J, with 13 bases between. Germline loops: CDR1 MNHEY, CDR2 SVGAGI. The CDR3 length is 17 residues. By 5'RACE template switching, TCR cDNA was produced, with a universal primer site and UMIs added in the process. One entry per CDR3 protein results from TCRdb running MiXCR on the 5' RACE reads. The sample yields 300,000 to 350,000 distinct CDR3 sequences, approximately 4% seen once. Many counts were recorded for this clonotype. Its target is not known. The chain combines TRBV6-5 with TRBJ2-2; D not certain. The sequence was collected from a young man who received the YFV17D yellow fever vaccine. Source: PBMCs, taken 15 days after the yellow fever booster vaccination. The CDR3 is CASSYVLRTANTGELFF. The CDR3 coding sequence is TGTGCCAGCAGTTACGTCCTACGGACCGCGAACACCGGGGAGCTGTTTTTT.